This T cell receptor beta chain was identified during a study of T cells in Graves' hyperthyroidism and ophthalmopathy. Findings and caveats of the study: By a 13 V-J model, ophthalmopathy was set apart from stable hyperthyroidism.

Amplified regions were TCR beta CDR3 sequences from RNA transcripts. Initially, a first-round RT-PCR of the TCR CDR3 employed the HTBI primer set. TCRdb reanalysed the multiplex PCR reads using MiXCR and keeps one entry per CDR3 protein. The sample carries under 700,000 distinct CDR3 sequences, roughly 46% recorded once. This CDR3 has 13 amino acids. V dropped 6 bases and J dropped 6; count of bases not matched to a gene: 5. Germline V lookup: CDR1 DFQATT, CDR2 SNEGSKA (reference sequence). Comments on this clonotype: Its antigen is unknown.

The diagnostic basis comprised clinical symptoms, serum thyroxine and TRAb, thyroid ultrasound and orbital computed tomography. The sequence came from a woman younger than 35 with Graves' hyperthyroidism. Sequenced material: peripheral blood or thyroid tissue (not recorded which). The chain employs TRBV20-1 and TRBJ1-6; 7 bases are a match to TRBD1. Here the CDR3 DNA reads TGCAGTGCGCCGACAGGGACTAATTCACCCCTCCACTTT. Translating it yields CSAPTGTNSPLHF.